One T cell receptor beta chain is described in this entry. The antigen is unknown. This entry is derived from a study of Ad26.COV2.S vaccination and SARS-CoV-2 variants. Whole-study findings and limits: Placebo recipients trailed vaccine recipients in spike-specific TCR breadth. From the TCR breadth and depth analyses, total T cell responses may have been underestimated. Breadth measured for non-spike TCRs was similar across vaccine and placebo recipients.

V lost 2 bases, J lost 7 bases, and 7 bases stayed unmatched. The CDR3 is 15 residues long. Looked up from germline, CDR1 is SGHVS and CDR2 is FQNEAQ. Only in-frame clones appear in the TCRdb table, and some are missing; sequencing was by immunoSEQ multiplex PCR. The table has some 500,000 clones, 89% seen once. As to treatment: 15 to 20 received Ad26.COV2.S at low or high dose, single or two shots; roughly 5 received placebo; per-sample allocation not given. Collection of samples fell on day 63 after the first vaccine or placebo injection. J is TRBJ1-2 and V is TRBV7-8, with TRBD1 identical over 10 bases. The material sequenced was peripheral blood, taken in a trial of Ad26.COV2.S vaccine versus placebo. This receptor was identified in a person between 18 and 59 years old who received the Ad26.COV2.S COVID-19 vaccine or a placebo. CDR3 region: CASSLRDRGSFGYTF. Written as DNA, the CDR3 is TGTGCCAGCAGCTTACGGGACAGGGGAAGTTTTGGCTACACCTTC. Full variable domain (rest looked up from reference TRBV7-8 and TRBJ1-2): GAGVSQSPRYKVAKRGQDVALRCDPISGHVSLFWYQQALGQGPEFLTYFQNEAQLDKSGLPSDRFFAERPEGSVSTLKIQRTQQEDSAVYLCASSLRDRGSFGYTFGSGTRLTVV.